These T cell receptor beta chains were read from a single sample in a study of blood T cell repertoires in COVID-19. Data came from immunoSEQ multiplex PCR; TCRdb stores just in-frame clones and leaves some out. The data hold roughly 60,000 clones, with roughly 71% observed a single time. Sequencing used peripheral blood. The receptor source for this set is a human donor in a cohort sampled during active COVID-19. Each CDR3 is given with its conserved first and last residue. Fields, in order: V gene, CDR3 length, D gene, clone size, J gene, CDR3 protein, CDR3 DNA. A D gene is named only where the DNA matches it firmly. Some rows mark clone size as missing; the rest say once, few, many or name a class of expanded clone.

V gene: TRBV5-6
CDR3 length: 17
D gene: TRBD2
clone size: few
J gene: TRBJ2-1
CDR3 protein: CASSLGTSGRAGNEQFF
CDR3 DNA: TGTGCCAGCAGCCTCGGGACTAGCGGGAGGGCCGGGAATGAGCAGTTCTTC

V gene: TRBV5-1
CDR3 length: 15
D gene: TRBD2
clone size: NA
J gene: TRBJ2-3
CDR3 protein: CASSVGGDRTDTQYF
CDR3 DNA: TGCGCCAGCAGCGTTGGGGGGGACCGAACAGATACGCAGTATTTT

V gene: TRBV2
CDR3 length: 15
D gene: NA
clone size: once
J gene: TRBJ1-3
CDR3 protein: CASRREGSAGNTIYF
CDR3 DNA: TGTGCCAGCAGGAGGGAGGGTAGTGCTGGAAACACCATATATTTT

V gene: TRBV4-1
CDR3 length: 16
D gene: NA
clone size: NA
J gene: TRBJ2-1
CDR3 protein: CASSQEDTGVYNEQFF
CDR3 DNA: TGCGCCAGCAGCCAAGAGGATACGGGGGTCTACAATGAGCAGTTCTTC

V gene: TRBV6-5
CDR3 length: 13
D gene: TRBD2
clone size: few
J gene: TRBJ2-7
CDR3 protein: CASSYSAGGEQYF
CDR3 DNA: TGTGCCAGCAGTTACTCGGCGGGAGGCGAGCAGTACTTC

V gene: TRBV19
CDR3 length: 14
D gene: TRBD1
clone size: NA
J gene: TRBJ1-2
CDR3 protein: CASSLGQGNYGYTF
CDR3 DNA: TGTGCCAGTAGCCTGGGACAGGGGAACTATGGCTACACCTTC

V gene: TRBV30
CDR3 length: 16
D gene: NA
clone size: NA
J gene: TRBJ1-3
CDR3 protein: CAWRQRQFLTGNTIYF
CDR3 DNA: TGTGCCTGGAGACAACGACAGTTTTTAACTGGAAACACCATATATTTT

V gene: TRBV23-1
CDR3 length: 12
D gene: NA
clone size: NA
J gene: TRBJ2-7
CDR3 protein: CASSQVAYEQYF
CDR3 DNA: TGCGCCAGCAGTCAGGTAGCCTACGAGCAGTACTTC

V gene: TRBV6-5
CDR3 length: 14
D gene: NA
clone size: NA
J gene: TRBJ2-1
CDR3 protein: CASSYGSSYNEQFF
CDR3 DNA: TGTGCCAGCAGTTATGGCAGTTCCTACAATGAGCAGTTCTTC

V gene: TRBV2
CDR3 length: 14
D gene: TRBD2
clone size: many
J gene: TRBJ2-4
CDR3 protein: CASSLGLGGNIQYF
CDR3 DNA: TGTGCCAGCAGTCTCGGACTAGGCGGCAACATTCAGTACTTC

V gene: TRBV19
CDR3 length: 14
D gene: TRBD1
clone size: NA
J gene: TRBJ1-1
CDR3 protein: CASDSGQGNTEAFF
CDR3 DNA: TGTGCCAGTGACTCTGGACAGGGGAACACTGAAGCTTTCTTT

V gene: TRBV7-2
CDR3 length: 15
D gene: NA
clone size: NA
J gene: TRBJ2-1
CDR3 protein: CASSFSGGIYNEQFF
CDR3 DNA: TGTGCCAGCAGCTTCTCCGGGGGTATCTACAATGAGCAGTTCTTC

V gene: TRBV12-3/TRBV12-4
CDR3 length: 13
D gene: NA
clone size: NA
J gene: TRBJ2-7
CDR3 protein: CASTLRSGSEQYF
CDR3 DNA: TGTGCCAGCACCCTACGGTCGGGGTCCGAGCAGTACTTC

V gene: TRBV27
CDR3 length: 15
D gene: TRBD1
clone size: NA
J gene: TRBJ2-1
CDR3 protein: CASSRTGSLYNEQFF
CDR3 DNA: TGTGCCAGCAGTCGGACAGGGTCTCTCTACAATGAGCAGTTCTTC

V gene: TRBV7-6
CDR3 length: 15
D gene: TRBD2
clone size: NA
J gene: TRBJ2-1
CDR3 protein: CASSLGLAGGNEQFF
CDR3 DNA: TGTGCCAGCAGCTTAGGGCTAGCGGGGGGAAATGAGCAGTTCTTC

V gene: TRBV20-1
CDR3 length: 11
D gene: NA
clone size: NA
J gene: TRBJ2-7
CDR3 protein: CSAPRVAEQYF
CDR3 DNA: TGCAGTGCCCCCCGGGTTGCCGAGCAGTACTTC

V gene: TRBV19
CDR3 length: 16
D gene: NA
clone size: few
J gene: TRBJ1-2
CDR3 protein: CASSIVGTRGDYGYTF
CDR3 DNA: TGTGCCAGTAGCATAGTCGGGACCCGGGGGGACTATGGCTACACCTTC

V gene: TRBV5-1
CDR3 length: 14
D gene: TRBD2
clone size: NA
J gene: TRBJ2-7
CDR3 protein: CASGEGRSSYEQYF
CDR3 DNA: TGCGCCAGCGGGGAGGGGAGGAGCTCCTACGAGCAGTACTTC

V gene: TRBV7-9
CDR3 length: 15
D gene: NA
clone size: NA
J gene: TRBJ2-1
CDR3 protein: CASSSGQPTYNEQFF
CDR3 DNA: TGTGCCAGCAGCTCCGGACAGCCAACCTACAATGAGCAGTTCTTC

V gene: TRBV4-3
CDR3 length: 18
D gene: NA
clone size: NA
J gene: TRBJ1-3
CDR3 protein: CASSQDMPGTASGNTIYF
CDR3 DNA: TGCGCCAGCAGCCAAGATATGCCCGGGACTGCCTCTGGAAACACCATATATTTT

V gene: TRBV18
CDR3 length: 14
D gene: TRBD1
clone size: NA
J gene: TRBJ2-7
CDR3 protein: CASCTGTGAYEQYF
CDR3 DNA: TGTGCCAGCTGTACCGGGACAGGGGCCTACGAGCAGTACTTC

V gene: TRBV27
CDR3 length: 16
D gene: TRBD1
clone size: NA
J gene: TRBJ2-3
CDR3 protein: CASSLGEGALTDTQYF
CDR3 DNA: TGTGCCAGCAGTTTAGGCGAGGGGGCTTTAACAGATACGCAGTATTTT

V gene: TRBV27
CDR3 length: 13
D gene: NA
clone size: few
J gene: TRBJ2-7
CDR3 protein: CASSLAQSYEQYF
CDR3 DNA: TGTGCCAGCAGTTTGGCCCAATCCTACGAGCAGTACTTC

V gene: TRBV5-6
CDR3 length: 16
D gene: NA
clone size: few
J gene: TRBJ2-2
CDR3 protein: CASSLLGGPNTGELFF
CDR3 DNA: TGTGCCAGCAGCTTACTCGGGGGGCCCAACACCGGGGAGCTGTTTTTT

V gene: TRBV14
CDR3 length: 18
D gene: NA
clone size: NA
J gene: TRBJ1-4
CDR3 protein: CASSQDMGSSVANEKLFF
CDR3 DNA: TGTGCCAGCAGCCAAGATATGGGCAGCTCCGTAGCTAATGAAAAACTGTTTTTT

V gene: TRBV28
CDR3 length: 15
D gene: TRBD1
clone size: NA
J gene: TRBJ2-7
CDR3 protein: CASSSRQGSVHEQYF
CDR3 DNA: TGTGCCAGCAGTTCTCGACAGGGGTCCGTCCACGAGCAGTACTTC

V gene: TRBV4-2
CDR3 length: 13
D gene: NA
clone size: NA
J gene: TRBJ1-2
CDR3 protein: CASSQENGYGYTF
CDR3 DNA: TGTGCCAGCAGCCAAGAAAACGGCTATGGCTACACCTTC

V gene: TRBV2
CDR3 length: 14
D gene: TRBD1
clone size: NA
J gene: TRBJ2-5
CDR3 protein: CASSGQGARETQYF
CDR3 DNA: TGTGCCAGCAGTGGACAGGGGGCGAGGGAGACCCAGTACTTC

V gene: TRBV18
CDR3 length: 15
D gene: TRBD2
clone size: NA
J gene: TRBJ2-7
CDR3 protein: CASSPGTSGTYEQYF
CDR3 DNA: TGTGCCAGCTCACCCGGGACTAGCGGGACCTACGAGCAGTACTTC

V gene: TRBV11-2
CDR3 length: 13
D gene: NA
clone size: NA
J gene: TRBJ1-4
CDR3 protein: CASSSGGLEKLFF
CDR3 DNA: TGTGCCAGCAGCTCCGGGGGTTTAGAAAAACTGTTTTTT

V gene: TRBV19
CDR3 length: 19
D gene: TRBD1
clone size: NA
J gene: TRBJ1-6
CDR3 protein: CASSTRLQGPFSYNSPLHF
CDR3 DNA: TGTGCCAGTAGTACCAGGCTACAGGGGCCTTTCTCCTATAATTCACCCCTCCACTTT

V gene: TRBV9
CDR3 length: 14
D gene: TRBD1
clone size: NA
J gene: TRBJ1-6
CDR3 protein: CASSVGDRGSPLHF
CDR3 DNA: TGTGCCAGCAGCGTAGGGGACAGAGGTTCACCCCTCCACTTT

V gene: TRBV28
CDR3 length: 17
D gene: TRBD1
clone size: NA
J gene: TRBJ1-2
CDR3 protein: CASSSSRRLRGQYGYTF
CDR3 DNA: TGTGCCAGCAGTTCTTCAAGAAGACTAAGGGGGCAGTATGGCTACACCTTC

V gene: TRBV11-2
CDR3 length: 13
D gene: NA
clone size: NA
J gene: TRBJ1-4
CDR3 protein: CASSPGSNEKLFF
CDR3 DNA: TGTGCCAGCAGTCCAGGGTCCAATGAAAAACTGTTTTTT

V gene: TRBV5-6
CDR3 length: 14
D gene: TRBD1
clone size: NA
J gene: TRBJ2-7
CDR3 protein: CASSRTGERYEQYF
CDR3 DNA: TGTGCCAGCAGCAGGACAGGGGAAAGGTACGAGCAGTACTTC

V gene: TRBV3-1/TRBV3-2
CDR3 length: 14
D gene: NA
clone size: NA
J gene: TRBJ1-3
CDR3 protein: CASSQDYSGNTIYF
CDR3 DNA: TGTGCCAGCAGCCAAGATTACTCTGGAAACACCATATATTTT

V gene: TRBV5-1
CDR3 length: 16
D gene: NA
clone size: NA
J gene: TRBJ2-6
CDR3 protein: CASSLGDSGGANVLTF
CDR3 DNA: TGCGCCAGCAGCTTGGGAGACAGTGGTGGGGCCAACGTCCTGACTTTC

V gene: TRBV7-2
CDR3 length: 14
D gene: TRBD1
clone size: NA
J gene: TRBJ2-3
CDR3 protein: CASSSGQGVDTQYF
CDR3 DNA: TGTGCCAGCAGCTCGGGACAGGGGGTAGATACGCAGTATTTT

V gene: TRBV2
CDR3 length: 14
D gene: NA
clone size: NA
J gene: TRBJ2-3
CDR3 protein: CASITGEPTDTQYF
CDR3 DNA: TGTGCCAGCATCACGGGAGAACCTACAGATACGCAGTATTTT

V gene: TRBV27
CDR3 length: 13
D gene: TRBD1
clone size: many
J gene: TRBJ1-2
CDR3 protein: CASRPGTGGGYTF
CDR3 DNA: TGTGCCAGCAGACCCGGGACAGGGGGAGGCTACACCTTC

V gene: TRBV9
CDR3 length: 15
D gene: NA
clone size: NA
J gene: TRBJ1-2
CDR3 protein: CASSVRGGALDGYTF
CDR3 DNA: TGTGCCAGCAGCGTAAGGGGAGGGGCTTTGGATGGCTACACCTTC

V gene: TRBV7-9
CDR3 length: 16
D gene: TRBD1
clone size: NA
J gene: TRBJ2-5
CDR3 protein: CASSLLTGPGVKTQYF
CDR3 DNA: TGTGCCAGCAGCCTCCTGACAGGGCCGGGCGTAAAGACCCAGTACTTC

V gene: TRBV3-1/TRBV3-2
CDR3 length: 14
D gene: NA
clone size: NA
J gene: TRBJ1-4
CDR3 protein: CASSRQVSGEKLFF
CDR3 DNA: TGTGCCAGCAGCCGACAGGTGTCGGGTGAAAAACTGTTTTTT

V gene: TRBV11-2
CDR3 length: 16
D gene: TRBD2
clone size: NA
J gene: TRBJ2-1
CDR3 protein: CASSRLAAGGINEQFF
CDR3 DNA: TGTGCCAGCAGCCGTTTAGCGGCGGGAGGGATCAATGAGCAGTTCTTC

V gene: TRBV5-5
CDR3 length: 15
D gene: NA
clone size: NA
J gene: TRBJ2-1
CDR3 protein: CASSLGQGRYNEQFF
CDR3 DNA: TGTGCCAGCAGCTTGGGGCAGGGTCGATACAATGAGCAGTTCTTC

V gene: TRBV2
CDR3 length: 13
D gene: TRBD1
clone size: NA
J gene: TRBJ2-7
CDR3 protein: CASIRTGAYEQYF
CDR3 DNA: TGTGCCAGCATTCGGACAGGAGCCTACGAGCAGTACTTC

V gene: TRBV28
CDR3 length: 15
D gene: TRBD1
clone size: NA
J gene: TRBJ1-6
CDR3 protein: CASSPRDRANSPLHF
CDR3 DNA: TGTGCCAGCAGTCCCCGGGACAGGGCGAATTCACCCCTCCACTTT

V gene: TRBV7-2
CDR3 length: 15
D gene: NA
clone size: NA
J gene: TRBJ2-2
CDR3 protein: CASSLGGVRTGELFF
CDR3 DNA: TGTGCCAGCAGCTTAGGAGGAGTACGGACCGGGGAGCTGTTTTTT